This entry concerns a single T cell receptor beta chain. As yet, its antigen is unknown. This CDR3 region has 15 residues. J was trimmed by 3 bases and V by 3 bases; bases with no gene match: 4. Germline V gene data show CDR1 as SNHLY and CDR2 as FYNNEI. This entry comes from a study of cytomegalovirus exposure and HLA in healthy donors. Study-wide results and limits: Because they were indistinguishable, some V segments, including TRBV6-2 and TRBV6-3, were excluded.

The PCR contained 60 Vbeta and 13 Jbeta primers. The assay was immunoSEQ multiplex PCR, and TCRdb's table has in-frame clones only and misses some. The sample gives 90,000 to 120,000 clones, 70% to 80% of which show up once; more than 2% is in the top ten. The receptor's source is a man in his forties or fifties in good health and CMV-seropositive. The chain recombines TRBV2 with TRBJ2-7, with 11 nucleotides matching TRBD1. Input material: PBMCs. The CDR3 region has the DNA TGTGCCAGCAGTGATGGACAGGGGGCCATCTACGAGCAGTACTTC. Residues: CASSDGQGAIYEQYF.